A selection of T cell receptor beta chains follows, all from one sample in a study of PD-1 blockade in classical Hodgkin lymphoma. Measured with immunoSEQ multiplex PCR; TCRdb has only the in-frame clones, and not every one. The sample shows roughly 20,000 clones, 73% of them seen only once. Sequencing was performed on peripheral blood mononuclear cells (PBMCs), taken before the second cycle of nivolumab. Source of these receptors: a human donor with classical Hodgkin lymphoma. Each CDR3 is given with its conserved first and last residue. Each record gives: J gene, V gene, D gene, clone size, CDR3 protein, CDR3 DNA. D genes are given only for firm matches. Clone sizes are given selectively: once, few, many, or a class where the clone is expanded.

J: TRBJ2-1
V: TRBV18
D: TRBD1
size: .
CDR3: CASSPLGTGGNNEQFF
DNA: TGTGCCAGCTCACCATTGGGGACAGGGGGGAACAATGAGCAGTTCTTC

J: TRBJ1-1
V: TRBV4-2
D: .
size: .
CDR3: CASSPPAGNTEAFF
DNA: TGTGCCAGCAGCCCCCCGGCGGGAAACACTGAAGCTTTCTTT

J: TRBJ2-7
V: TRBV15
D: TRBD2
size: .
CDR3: CATSRGGSSYEQYF
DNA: TGTGCCACCAGCAGGGGCGGGAGCTCCTACGAGCAGTACTTC

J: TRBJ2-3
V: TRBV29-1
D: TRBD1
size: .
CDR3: CSVEGGQGAITDTQYF
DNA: TGCAGCGTTGAAGGGGGACAGGGGGCTATCACAGATACGCAGTATTTT

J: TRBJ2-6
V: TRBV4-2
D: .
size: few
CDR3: CASSQDRVGKVSGANVLTF
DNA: TGTGCCAGCAGCCAAGATCGCGTGGGTAAAGTCTCTGGGGCCAACGTCCTGACTTTC

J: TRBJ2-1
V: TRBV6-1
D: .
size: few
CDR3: CASSWVNEQFF
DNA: TGTGCCAGCAGTTGGGTCAATGAGCAGTTCTTC

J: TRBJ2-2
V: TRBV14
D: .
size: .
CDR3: CASSQELVGELFF
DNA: TGTGCCAGCAGCCAAGAACTAGTCGGGGAGCTGTTTTTT

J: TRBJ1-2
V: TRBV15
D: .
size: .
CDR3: CATSRERGRRDYGYTF
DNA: TGTGCCACCAGCAGAGAACGTGGAAGACGCGACTATGGCTACACCTTC

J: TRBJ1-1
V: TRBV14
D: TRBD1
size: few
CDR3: CASSSDRGRTEAFF
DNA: TGTGCCAGCAGTTCCGACAGGGGGCGGACTGAAGCTTTCTTT

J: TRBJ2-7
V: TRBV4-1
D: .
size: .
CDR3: CASSQVGVTPTEQYF
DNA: TGCGCCAGCAGCCAAGTTGGCGTGACGCCTACCGAGCAGTACTTC

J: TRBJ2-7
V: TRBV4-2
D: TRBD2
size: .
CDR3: CASSQDLAAHYEQYF
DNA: TGTGCCAGCAGCCAAGATCTAGCGGCACACTACGAGCAGTACTTC

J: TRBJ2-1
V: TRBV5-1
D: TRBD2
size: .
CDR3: CASSPFLGEGYNEQFF
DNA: TGCGCCAGCAGCCCTTTCTTGGGGGAGGGGTACAATGAGCAGTTCTTC

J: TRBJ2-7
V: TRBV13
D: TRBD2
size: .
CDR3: CASSRGAGGISYEQYF
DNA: TGTGCCAGCAGTAGAGGCGCGGGAGGGATCTCCTACGAGCAGTACTTC

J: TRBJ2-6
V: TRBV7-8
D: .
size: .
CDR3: CASSRNSGANVLTF
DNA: TGTGCCAGCAGCCGCAACTCTGGGGCCAACGTCCTGACTTTC

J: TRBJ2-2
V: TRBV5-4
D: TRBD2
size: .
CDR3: CATAPLAGGPGGTGELFF
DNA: TGTGCCACAGCCCCTCTAGCGGGAGGGCCAGGTGGGACCGGGGAGCTGTTTTTT

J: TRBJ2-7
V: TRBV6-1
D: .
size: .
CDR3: CASSEAGNPYEQYF
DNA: TGTGCCAGCAGTGAGGCAGGGAATCCCTACGAGCAGTACTTC

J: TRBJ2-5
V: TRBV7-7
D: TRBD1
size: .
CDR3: CASSPSFGQGEETQYF
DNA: TGTGCCAGCAGCCCGTCGTTCGGGCAGGGGGAAGAGACCCAGTACTTC

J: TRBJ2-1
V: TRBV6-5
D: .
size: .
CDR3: CASSYSSGEPYNEQFF
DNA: TGTGCCAGCAGTTATTCGTCGGGGGAACCCTACAATGAGCAGTTCTTC

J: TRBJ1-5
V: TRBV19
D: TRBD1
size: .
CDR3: CASSTLTGDQPQHF
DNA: TGTGCCAGTAGTACCCTAACAGGGGATCAGCCCCAGCATTTT

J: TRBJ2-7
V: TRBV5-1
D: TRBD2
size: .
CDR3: CASSLDSSGNYEQYF
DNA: TGCGCCAGCAGCTTGGATTCTAGCGGGAACTACGAGCAGTACTTC

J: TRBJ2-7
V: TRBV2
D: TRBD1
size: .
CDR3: CASTLRDRVNEQYF
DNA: TGTGCCAGCACCCTTCGGGACAGGGTCAACGAGCAGTACTTC

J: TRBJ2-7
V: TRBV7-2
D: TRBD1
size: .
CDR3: CASSPGGQIYEQYF
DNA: TGTGCCAGCAGCCCAGGGGGACAGATCTACGAGCAGTACTTC

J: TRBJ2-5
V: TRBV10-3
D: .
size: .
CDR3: CAISESGTQETQYF
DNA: TGTGCCATCAGTGAGTCGGGGACTCAAGAGACCCAGTACTTC

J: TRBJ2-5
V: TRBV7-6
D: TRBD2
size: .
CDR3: CASSGGLAGLGTGETQYF
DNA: TGTGCCAGCAGCGGGGGACTAGCGGGTCTTGGGACAGGGGAGACCCAGTACTTC

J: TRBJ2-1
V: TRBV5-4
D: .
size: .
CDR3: CASSSKKDSSSYNEQFF
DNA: TGTGCCAGCAGCTCCAAGAAGGACTCCAGCTCCTACAATGAGCAGTTCTTC

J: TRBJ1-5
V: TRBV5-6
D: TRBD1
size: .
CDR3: CASSRWGQGFNQPQHF
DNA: TGTGCCAGCAGCCGGTGGGGACAGGGGTTCAATCAGCCCCAGCATTTT

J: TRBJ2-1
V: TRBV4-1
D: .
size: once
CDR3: CASSPPLEEQFF
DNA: TGCGCCAGCAGCCCGCCTTTGGAAGAGCAGTTCTTC

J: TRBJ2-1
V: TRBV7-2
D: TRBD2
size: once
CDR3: CASSPLAGVVNEQFF
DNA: TGTGCCAGCAGCCCTCTAGCGGGAGTTGTCAATGAGCAGTTCTTC

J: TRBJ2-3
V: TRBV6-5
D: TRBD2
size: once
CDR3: CASSWGGLSTDTQYF
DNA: TGTGCCAGCAGTTGGGGGGGACTGAGCACAGATACGCAGTATTTT

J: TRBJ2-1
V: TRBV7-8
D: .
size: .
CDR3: CASSRLRPLGGSPGDEQFF
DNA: TGTGCCAGCAGCCGCCTGAGGCCCCTTGGCGGGAGCCCAGGGGATGAGCAGTTCTTC

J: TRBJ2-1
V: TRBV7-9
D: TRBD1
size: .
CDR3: CASSTGDLGSNEQFF
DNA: TGTGCCAGCAGCACAGGGGATTTAGGGAGCAATGAGCAGTTCTTC

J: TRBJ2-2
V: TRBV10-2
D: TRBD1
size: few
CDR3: CASSETGGYTGELFF
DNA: TGCGCCAGCAGTGAGACAGGGGGCTACACCGGGGAGCTGTTTTTT

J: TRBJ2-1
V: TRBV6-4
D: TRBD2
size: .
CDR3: CASSLLAFSNEQFF
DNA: TGTGCCAGCAGTTTACTAGCGTTTTCCAATGAGCAGTTCTTC

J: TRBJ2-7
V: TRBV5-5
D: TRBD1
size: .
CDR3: CASSPLQGDEQYF
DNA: TGTGCCAGCAGCCCTCTCCAGGGGGACGAGCAGTACTTC

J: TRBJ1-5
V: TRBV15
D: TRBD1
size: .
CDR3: CATSRDSGTGVGNQPQHF
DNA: TGTGCCACCAGCAGAGATAGTGGGACAGGGGTTGGCAATCAGCCCCAGCATTTT

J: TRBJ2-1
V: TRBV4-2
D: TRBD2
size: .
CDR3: CASSQEAGGRGNEQFF
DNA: TGTGCCAGCAGCCAAGAGGCGGGAGGTCGTGGTAATGAGCAGTTCTTC

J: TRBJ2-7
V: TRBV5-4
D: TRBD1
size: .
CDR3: CASSPETQGASYEQYF
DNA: TGTGCCAGCAGCCCAGAAACACAGGGGGCCTCCTACGAGCAGTACTTC

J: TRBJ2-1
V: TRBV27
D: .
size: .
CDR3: CASSLFGGNYNEQFF
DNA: TGTGCCAGCAGTTTATTCGGCGGGAACTACAATGAGCAGTTCTTC

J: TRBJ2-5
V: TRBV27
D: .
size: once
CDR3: CASSLSESTETQYF
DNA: TGTGCCAGCAGTTTATCGGAGTCCACGGAGACCCAGTACTTC

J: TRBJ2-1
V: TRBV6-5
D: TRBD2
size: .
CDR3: CASSYGREDEQFF
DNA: TGTGCCAGCAGTTACGGACGGGAGGATGAGCAGTTCTTC

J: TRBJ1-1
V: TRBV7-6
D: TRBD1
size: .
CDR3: CASTQGQGGSNTEAFF
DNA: TGTGCCAGCACCCAAGGGCAGGGGGGAAGCAACACTGAAGCTTTCTTT

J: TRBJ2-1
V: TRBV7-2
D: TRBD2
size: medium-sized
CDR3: CASSFGLAGGPDNEQFF
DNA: TGTGCCAGCAGCTTCGGACTAGCGGGAGGGCCCGACAATGAGCAGTTCTTC

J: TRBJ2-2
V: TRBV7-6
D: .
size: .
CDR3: CASSLGVGELFF
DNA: TGTGCCAGCAGCTTAGGGGTCGGGGAGCTGTTTTTT

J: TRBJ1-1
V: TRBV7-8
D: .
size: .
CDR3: CASSLMPGTEAFF
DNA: TGTGCCAGCAGCTTGATGCCGGGGACTGAAGCTTTCTTT

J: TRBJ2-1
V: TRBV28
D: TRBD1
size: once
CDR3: CASSLPSDRGESYNEQFF
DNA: TGTGCCAGCAGCCTACCCTCGGACAGGGGAGAGTCCTACAATGAGCAGTTCTTC